What follows is one T cell receptor beta chain and its context. Per the original methods: Estimation of nucleated cell counts relied on the amplification of reference gene primers. Libraries were prepared by immunoSEQ multiplex PCR; TCRdb keeps only in-frame clonotypes and omits some of them. That table gives V, J and clone size, and the DNA gave D and trimming. The table lists around 140,000 clones, 80% to 85% of them singletons. The CDR3 spans 13 residues. The V end lost 6 bases, the J end lost 6 bases, and 15 bases lay between the germline ends. Germline V gene sequence: CDR1 MNHEY, CDR2 SVGEGT. This sample was taken from a study of blood T cell repertoires in COVID-19. Study-level information: From the United States, Italy and Spain came samples of acute and convalescent COVID-19. The analysed material was cDNA or gDNA that came from T cells, B-cell-depleted T cells, or PBMCs.

The sequenced material came from peripheral blood. The V and J genes are TRBV6-2 or TRBV6-3 and TRBJ2-7; tentatively, D is TRBD2 (5 bases). The sequence came from a woman in her sixties or seventies with active or convalescent COVID-19. Here the CDR3 DNA reads TGTGCCAGCAGCCAGAGCAGAGGAGGCGAGCAGTACGTC. Translating gives CASSQSRGGEQYV.